Listed below are T cell receptor beta chains from one sample, sequenced in a study of blood T cell repertoires in COVID-19. Libraries were prepared by immunoSEQ multiplex PCR; TCRdb keeps only in-frame clonotypes and omits some of them. This table has about 63,000 clones, approximately 78% appearing once. The sample taken for sequencing was peripheral blood. The receptors were sampled from a man between 60 and 75 years old with COVID-19, enrolled during active disease. Both conserved end residues are part of each CDR3. A D gene is named only where the DNA matches it firmly. Rows give clone size only sometimes, using once, few, many, or a class for an expanded clone.

clone_size,j_call,d_call,v_call,cdr3_nt,cdr3_aa
NA,TRBJ2-1,TRBD2,TRBV7-3,TGTGCCAGCAGCTTTTATCCTAGCGGGTACAATGAGCAGTTCTTC,CASSFYPSGYNEQFF
NA,TRBJ2-2,NA,TRBV27,TGTGCCAGCAGTTTGAGACGGGGGAACACCGGGGAGCTGTTTTTT,CASSLRRGNTGELFF
NA,TRBJ1-1,NA,TRBV18,TGTGCCAGCTCACCACCGAAGGGAGTCACTGAAGCTTTCTTT,CASSPPKGVTEAFF
NA,TRBJ2-7,NA,TRBV4-2,TGTGCCAGCAGTCTCCGCGACGGGACTTACTACGAGCAGTACTTC,CASSLRDGTYYEQYF
NA,TRBJ1-1,TRBD1,TRBV2,TGTGCCAGCAGTGCGACAGGGGGCAATGAAGCTTTCTTT,CASSATGGNEAFF
NA,TRBJ1-2,TRBD1,TRBV3-1/TRBV3-2,TGTGCCAGCAGCCAAGCGACAGGGACCCCGGGATGCTATGGCTACACCTTC,CASSQATGTPGCYGYTF
NA,TRBJ2-7,NA,TRBV5-1,TGCGCCAGCAGCTTGGCCATCGGCAGGGGCGAATCCTACGAGCAGTACTTC,CASSLAIGRGESYEQYF
NA,TRBJ1-2,NA,TRBV5-1,TGCGCCAGTCGCCTGGGCTCTGTGGAAGGCTACACCTTC,CASRLGSVEGYTF
NA,TRBJ1-1,NA,TRBV9,TGTGCCAGCAGTCCGTCCCCAGGGGACACTGAAGCTTTCTTT,CASSPSPGDTEAFF
many,TRBJ2-1,NA,TRBV19,TGTGCCAGTAGGATTACGAGGACAAGCACCTACAATGAGCAGTTCTTC,CASRITRTSTYNEQFF
NA,TRBJ2-7,NA,TRBV30,TGTGCCTGGAGCGGAGGGTGGTCCTACGAGCAGTACTTC,CAWSGGWSYEQYF
NA,TRBJ2-1,NA,TRBV5-1,TGCGCCAGCAGCATGCAGGGTGGCGCCTACAATGAGCAGTTCTTC,CASSMQGGAYNEQFF
NA,TRBJ1-1,TRBD1,TRBV5-1,TGCGCCAGCAGCATCGACAGGGGGAACACTGAAGCTTTCTTT,CASSIDRGNTEAFF
few,TRBJ2-7,NA,TRBV6-5,TGTGCCAGCAGTTACACCCAACTCGGAGGTCCCTACGAGCAGTACTTC,CASSYTQLGGPYEQYF
NA,TRBJ1-1,NA,TRBV6-5,TGTGCCAGCAGGAGGAGTAGAGAGCTGAACACTGAAGCTTTCTTT,CASRRSRELNTEAFF
NA,TRBJ2-3,TRBD2,TRBV27,TGTGCCAGCAACTCTAGCGGCTGCACTCGGGCAGATACGCAGTATTTT,CASNSSGCTRADTQYF
NA,TRBJ2-7,NA,TRBV7-2,TGTGCCAGCAGCTTATCGAGGGCGGGCGAGCAGTACTTC,CASSLSRAGEQYF
few,TRBJ1-6,TRBD1,TRBV27,TGTGCCAGCAGTTTGGTCAGGGGGCTAAGGGATTCACCCCTCCACTTT,CASSLVRGLRDSPLHF
NA,TRBJ2-1,NA,TRBV4-1,TGCGCCAGCAGCCAAGATATGTCGGCAGGGGCTCATGGTGAGCAGTTCTTC,CASSQDMSAGAHGEQFF
NA,TRBJ2-1,NA,TRBV9,TGTGCCAGCAGGCGGGACAGCTCCTACAATGAGCAGTTCTTC,CASRRDSSYNEQFF
NA,TRBJ2-3,NA,TRBV9,TGTGCCAGCAGCGTAGGGGAGCGGCACACAGATACGCAGTATTTT,CASSVGERHTDTQYF
NA,TRBJ2-7,NA,TRBV2,TGTGCCAGCAGTGAGGCAGGGCTGAACGAGCAGTACTTC,CASSEAGLNEQYF
once,TRBJ1-1,NA,TRBV10-3,TGTGCCATCGGGTCGGGGGAGACCACTGAAGCTTTCTTT,CAIGSGETTEAFF
few,TRBJ1-4,NA,TRBV9,TGTGCCAGCAGCGTATCACACGGGACAACTAATGAAAAACTGTTTTTT,CASSVSHGTTNEKLFF